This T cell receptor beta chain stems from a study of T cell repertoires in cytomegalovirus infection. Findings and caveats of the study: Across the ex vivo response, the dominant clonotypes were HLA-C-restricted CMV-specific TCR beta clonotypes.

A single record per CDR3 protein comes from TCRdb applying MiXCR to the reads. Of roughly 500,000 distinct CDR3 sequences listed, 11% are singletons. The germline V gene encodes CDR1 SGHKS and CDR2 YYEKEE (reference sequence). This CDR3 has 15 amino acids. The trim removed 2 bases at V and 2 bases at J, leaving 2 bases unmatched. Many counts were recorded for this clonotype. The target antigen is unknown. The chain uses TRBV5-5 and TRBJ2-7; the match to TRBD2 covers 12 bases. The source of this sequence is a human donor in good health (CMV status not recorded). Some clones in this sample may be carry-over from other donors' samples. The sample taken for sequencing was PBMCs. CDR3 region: CASSLLAGGPYEQYF. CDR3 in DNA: TGTGCCAGCAGCTTACTAGCGGGAGGACCCTACGAGCAGTACTTC.